The 28 T cell receptor beta chains reported below all come from one sample, sequenced in a study of cytomegalovirus exposure and HLA in healthy donors. The PCR was carried out with 60 Vbeta primers and 13 Jbeta primers. The table came from immunoSEQ multiplex PCR; TCRdb's copy has only in-frame clones and leaves some out. The sample table sets out around 52,000 clones. Sequencing used PBMCs. These receptors all stem from a man aged 40-55 years in good health and CMV-seropositive.

The chain employs TRBV9 and TRBJ2-5; D may be TRBD2 (7 bases). Looked up from germline, CDR1 is SGDLS and CDR2 is YYNGEE. This CDR3 region has 15 residues. V was cut by 4 bases and J by 2 bases, with 15 bases left in between. The DNA of the CDR3 is TGTGCCAGCAGCCCCTGGGGGGGCCCACAAGAGACCCAGTACTTC. It is translated as CASSPWGGPQETQYF. The complete variable domain, with remaining parts taken from reference TRBV9 and TRBJ2-5, reads DSGVTQTPKHLITATGQRVTLRCSPRSGDLSVYWYQQSLDQGLQFLIQYYNGEERAKGNILERFSAQQFPDLHSELNLSSLELGDSALYFCASSPWGGPQETQYFGPGTRLLVL.

The genes are TRBV28 and TRBJ2-7; TRBD2 matches 7 bases. V was clipped by 1 base and J by 4 bases; unmatched bases: 7. The germline CDR1 and CDR2 sequences are MDHEN and SYDVKM. The CDR3 is 15 residues long. The CDR3 nucleotides are TGTGCCAGCAGTTTATTCGGCGGGAGTCGGTACGAGCAGTACTTC. As protein: CASSLFGGSRYEQYF.

V is TRBV7-9 and J is TRBJ2-1; the D gene is possibly TRBD2 (5 bases). CDR1 is SEHNR, CDR2 FQNEAQ, per germline (reference sequence). There are 17 residues in the CDR3. V was shortened by 2 bases and J by 4 bases, with 18 bases between the two germline ends. The CDR3 nucleotides are TGTGCCAGCAGCTTACCTGAACTGCTATCGGGATACAATGAGCAGTTCTTC. Its protein product is CASSLPELLSGYNEQFF.

The chain is built from TRBV9 and TRBJ2-7, with TRBD2 matching over 10 bases. Trimming at V came to 0 bases and at J to 7 bases, leaving 7 bases not matched to a gene. The CDR3 is 15 amino acids. In germline, CDR1 is SGDLS, CDR2 YYNGEE. In DNA form, the CDR3 reads TGTGCCAGCAGCGTAGACAACAGCGGGGGGGAGGAGCAGTACTTC. Amino acids: CASSVDNSGGEEQYF. Full variable domain (outside the CDR3, taken from reference TRBV9 and TRBJ2-7): DSGVTQTPKHLITATGQRVTLRCSPRSGDLSVYWYQQSLDQGLQFLIQYYNGEERAKGNILERFSAQQFPDLHSELNLSSLELGDSALYFCASSVDNSGGEEQYFGPGTRLTVT.

The chain employs TRBV5-1 and TRBJ1-1; TRBD1 might be the D (5 bases). The CDR3 has 14 amino acids. Germline V gene sequence: CDR1 SGHRS, CDR2 YFSETQ. V was shortened by 4 bases and J by 1 base, with 11 bases between the two germline ends. The CDR3 spells CASSAGPQNTEAFF. As DNA, the CDR3 is TGCGCCAGCAGCGCGGGACCCCAGAACACTGAAGCTTTCTTT. The full variable domain, rest sourced from reference TRBV5-1 and TRBJ1-1, is KAGVTQTPRYLIKTRGQQVTLSCSPISGHRSVSWYQQTPGQGLQFLFEYFSETQRNKGNFPGRFSGRQFSNSRSEMNVSTLELGDSALYLCASSAGPQNTEAFFGQGTRLTVV.

This rearrangement joins TRBV7-2 to TRBJ2-1; TRBD2 is a possible D gene (6 bases). CDR3 length equals 13 residues. Trimming shortened V by 3 bases and J by 4 bases, and 7 bases separated the two germline ends. The V gene's germline CDR1 is SGHTA and CDR2 FQGNSA. The CDR3 reads CASSFSGYNEQFF. The DNA of the CDR3 is TGTGCCAGCAGCTTTAGCGGTTACAATGAGCAGTTCTTC.

V is TRBV27 and J is TRBJ2-7; 10 nucleotides line up with TRBD2. V lost 5 bases and J lost 7; bases outside the gene matches: 5. The CDR3 contains 13 residues. Germline CDR1 reads MNHEY; CDR2 reads SMNVEV (reference sequence). CDR3 region: CASSLGLAKEQYF. The DNA for the CDR3 is TGTGCCAGCAGTCTGGGACTAGCGAAAGAGCAGTACTTC.

This rearrangement joins TRBV2 to TRBJ2-7; 7 nucleotides align to TRBD2. Germline V gives CDR1 SNHLY, CDR2 FYNNEI. This CDR3 contains 15 residues. The V segment lost 2 bases and the J segment 0 bases; nucleotides outside the gene matches: 4. CDR3 DNA: TGTGCCAGCAGTGAACTTACTAGCGCCTCCTACGAGCAGTACTTC. It translates to CASSELTSASYEQYF.

The chain combines TRBV7-2 with TRBJ1-5, with D possibly TRBD1 on 6 matching bases. Germline assignment: CDR1 SGHTA and CDR2 FQGNSA. The CDR3 totals 13 residues. Trimming cost V 5 bases and J 7 bases, with 12 bases left between them. The CDR3 region has the DNA TGTGCCAGCAGCCCCAAGGGGGTCCAGCCCCAGCATTTT. Encoded protein: CASSPKGVQPQHF.

The chain combines TRBV5-1 with TRBJ2-5, with TRBD2 matching 7 bases. The CDR3 extends over 16 amino acids. V lost 4 bases and J lost 1; bases outside the gene matches: 10. In germline, CDR1 is SGHRS, CDR2 YFSETQ. Written as DNA, the CDR3 is TGCGCCAGCAGCCTCGACTTGGGAGGGAGCCAAGAGACCCAGTACTTC. It is translated as CASSLDLGGSQETQYF.

This rearrangement joins TRBV5-1 to TRBJ2-6, with TRBD2 identical over 9 bases. The CDR3 sequence is 16 residues long. Germline assignment: CDR1 SGHRS and CDR2 YFSETQ. CDR3 sequence: CNARGGPSSGANVLTF. The CDR3 nucleotides read TGCAACGCGCGGGGGGGCCCATCCTCTGGGGCCAACGTCCTGACTTTC.

The rearrangement links TRBV7-9 to TRBJ2-5; maybe TRBD1 (5 bases). V was clipped by 11 bases and J by 0 bases, with 13 bases between them. The CDR3 sequence is 13 residues long. Looked up from germline, CDR1 is SEHNR and CDR2 is FQNEAQ (reference sequence). DNA for the CDR3: TGTGCCTTCGAGATAGGGGACCAAGAGACCCAGTACTTC. It encodes CAFEIGDQETQYF.

This chain uses TRBV4-1 with TRBJ2-2; 8 bases match TRBD1. Germline loops: CDR1 MGHRA, CDR2 YSYEKL. V lost 3 bases to trimming and J lost 1 base; unmatched junction nucleotides: 10. This CDR3 is built from 18 residues. CDR3: CASSHPLSGQGNTGELFF. In DNA form, the CDR3 reads TGCGCCAGCAGCCACCCCCTTTCAGGACAGGGGAACACCGGGGAGCTGTTTTTT.

J is TRBJ1-3 and V is TRBV4-1; D is uncertain. Germline lookup yields CDR1 MGHRA and CDR2 YSYEKL. The CDR3 sequence is 17 residues long. V dropped 0 bases and J dropped 0 bases, with 12 bases sitting between them. The CDR3 DNA sequence: TGCGCCAGCAGCCAAGATCGGTCAGGCGCCTCTGGAAACACCATATATTTT. This sequence encodes CASSQDRSGASGNTIYF.

The chain links TRBV7-2 to TRBJ2-1, with a possible D match to TRBD2 (5 bases). This CDR3 is built from 20 residues. Trimming removed 0 bases from V and 0 bases from J, with 21 bases in between. Germline CDR1 SGHTA, CDR2 FQGNSA. Here the CDR3 reads CASSLARESASFSSYNEQFF. The CDR3 DNA is TGTGCCAGCAGCTTAGCGAGGGAATCAGCCTCTTTTAGCTCCTACAATGAGCAGTTCTTC.

This chain connects TRBV5-4 to TRBJ1-5; D unresolved. V lost 4 bases and J 0 bases, leaving 8 bases between the germline ends. The CDR3 is 14 amino acids. CDR1 is SGHNT and CDR2 is YYREEE in the germline V gene (reference sequence). The CDR3 here is CASSHFNSNQPQHF. The CDR3 bases are TGTGCCAGCAGCCACTTTAATAGCAATCAGCCCCAGCATTTT.

This chain links TRBV5-1 with TRBJ2-5; tentatively, D is TRBD2 (5 bases). V was trimmed by 0 bases and J by 3 bases, leaving 6 bases between them. Per germline, CDR1 SGHRS and CDR2 YFSETQ. This CDR3 region has 13 residues. The CDR3 here is CASSLVREETQYF. CDR3 bases: TGCGCCAGCAGCTTGGTGCGGGAAGAGACCCAGTACTTC.

V is TRBV7-2 and J is TRBJ1-6; 7 bases fit TRBD1. The germline CDR1 and CDR2 sequences are SGHTA and FQGNSA. The junction had 6 bases not matched to a gene; V was cut back by 2 bases and J by 8 bases. The CDR3 sequence is 15 residues long. The CDR3 sequence is CASSLFYRGDSPLHF. The CDR3 nucleotides read TGTGCCAGCAGCTTATTCTACAGGGGAGATTCACCCCTCCACTTT.

The CDR3 spells CASSSGRWSNEQFF. CDR3 DNA: TGTGCCAGCAGCTCAGGGCGTTGGTCTAATGAGCAGTTCTTC. This sequence joins TRBV11-3 and TRBJ2-1; D is possibly TRBD1 (5 bases). Germline lookup yields CDR1 SGHNT and CDR2 YENEEA. The V end was cut by 4 bases, the J end by 7 bases, with 14 bases between. The CDR3 is 14 residues long.

The chain employs TRBV7-2 and TRBJ2-7; 8 bases line up with TRBD2. Germline CDR1 reads SGHTA; CDR2 reads FQGNSA. V dropped 7 bases and J dropped 4; count of bases not matched to a gene: 12. This CDR3 is built from 15 residues. The CDR3 bases are TGTGCCAGCAACGTTGTGGCGGGGGGTTTGTACGAGCAGTACTTC. Amino acids: CASNVVAGGLYEQYF.

The V gene is TRBV18, the J gene TRBJ2-7; 9 nucleotides agree with TRBD2. Trimming took 3 bases from V and 4 from J; bases not matched to a gene: 7. The CDR3 contains 15 residues. Germline V gene data show CDR1 as KGHSH and CDR2 as LQKENI. The CDR3, as DNA: TGTGCCAGCTCACCCGCGAGCGGGGGGCCGTACGAGCAGTACTTC. As protein: CASSPASGGPYEQYF.

On this clone: Germline is not matched at one junction end, which may reflect a read error. In DNA, the CDR3 is TGTGCCAGCAGCTTAGTGGCAGGATCTTTT. It is translated as CASSLVAGSF. The chain is built from TRBV7-9 and TRBJ1-1, with unresolved D. CDR3 length: 10 amino acids. CDR1 and CDR2 (germline): SEHNR, FQNEAQ (reference sequence). The full variable domain, completed using reference TRBV7-9 and TRBJ1-1, is DTGVSQNPRHKITKRGQNVTFRCDPISEHNRLYWYRQTLGQGPEFLTYFQNEAQLEKSRLLSDRFSAERPKGSFSTLEIQRTEQGDSAMYLCASSLVAGSFGQGTRLTVV.

The chain carries TRBV5-1 and TRBJ2-7; 7 bases match TRBD1. Germline V gives CDR1 SGHRS, CDR2 YFSETQ. Trimming cost V 0 bases and J 2 bases; bases outside gene matches: 5. The CDR3 runs to 15 residues. The CDR3 reads CASSLDLGQTYEQYF. DNA for the CDR3: TGCGCCAGCAGCTTGGATTTGGGACAGACCTACGAGCAGTACTTC.

Details on this clone: One end of the junction varies from germline; a read error may be responsible. The same CDR3 can be traced to other DNA sequences in this sample. The gene calls are TRBV20-1 and TRBJ2-7; D might be TRBD2 (6 bases). The germline V gene encodes CDR1 DFQATT and CDR2 SNEGSKA (reference sequence). This CDR3 comprises 10 residues. CDR3 sequence reads: CSTPETSLSF. In nucleotides, the CDR3 is TGCAGCACCCCGGAAACTAGCCTAAGCTTC.

CDR3 nucleotides: TGTGCCAGCAGTGCCCGGGACAGGGGCTACAATGAGCAGTTCTTC. Translation gives CASSARDRGYNEQFF. The chain employs TRBV6-4 and TRBJ2-1; 10 bases align to TRBD1. V trimming: 4 bases; J trimming: 3 bases; junction bases outside the gene matches: 3. This CDR3 has 15 residues. Germline CDR1 and CDR2: MRHNA and SNTAGT.

The chain recombines TRBV30 with TRBJ1-5, with D perhaps matching TRBD1 (6 bases). CDR1 is GTSNPN and CDR2 is SVGIG in the germline V gene (reference sequence). The CDR3 consists of 16 residues. Trimming removed 7 bases at V and 1 base at J, with 20 bases between. The CDR3 bases are TGTGCCTCCTCAGCGCCGACAGGTTTAAGCAATCAGCCCCAGCATTTT. Its protein product is CASSAPTGLSNQPQHF.

The V and J genes are TRBV5-4 and TRBJ1-1; 9 bases are shared with TRBD1. The V segment lost 3 bases and the J segment 0 bases; nucleotides outside the gene matches: 6. This CDR3 region has 16 residues. CDR1 SGHNT and CDR2 YYREEE come from the germline V gene (reference sequence). The CDR3 region is CASSWDREIMNTEAFF. CDR3 DNA: TGTGCCAGCAGCTGGGACAGGGAAATCATGAACACTGAAGCTTTCTTT.

The genes are TRBV4-1 and TRBJ1-3; D is ambiguous. The germline V gene has CDR1 MGHRA and CDR2 YSYEKL. Trimming left V 0 bases short and J 0 bases short, with 9 bases between. The CDR3 consists of 16 residues. In nucleotides, the CDR3 is TGCGCCAGCAGCCAAGAACACAGTCTCTCTGGAAACACCATATATTTT. This codes for CASSQEHSLSGNTIYF.